This is a list of T cell receptor beta chains from one sample in a study of Tregs in tolerant kidney transplant recipients. Profiled with immunoSEQ multiplex PCR; TCRdb holds only in-frame clones, not every one. Of around 50,000 clones listed, around four fifths were seen once; the top ten hold 4% to 6.5%. Sequencing was done on a sample of CD4+ T cells from blood. The receptor source for this set is a human donor in good health. CDR3s include the opening cysteine and the closing phenylalanine or tryptophan. D genes are given only for firm matches. Clone sizes are given selectively: once, few, many, or a class where the clone is expanded.

CDR3nt,CDR3aa,j_gene,v_gene,abundance,d_gene
TGTGCCATCAGTTACCTGACCGGCTACGAGCAGTACTTC,CAISYLTGYEQYF,TRBJ2-7,TRBV10-3,.,.
TGTGCCAGCAGTGGGGTCTCAGGGAGCAATCAGCCCCAGCATTTT,CASSGVSGSNQPQHF,TRBJ1-5,TRBV2,.,.
TGTGCCAGCACCCCGCCCCAGGGACGGGACACTGAAGCTTTCTTT,CASTPPQGRDTEAFF,TRBJ1-1,TRBV7-8,.,.
TGCGCCAGCGTACTCGACAATGAGCAGTTCTTC,CASVLDNEQFF,TRBJ2-1,TRBV5-1,few,.
TGTGCCAGCAGTGACGGACACTCCAATGAGCAGTTCTTC,CASSDGHSNEQFF,TRBJ2-1,TRBV27,.,.
TGTGCAAGTCGCTTAGCGCGGGGGCCCCACACCGGGGAGCTGTTTTTT,CASRLARGPHTGELFF,TRBJ2-2,TRBV12-2,.,.
TGTGCCAGCACCCTGGGTCCGAGCTATGGCTACACCTTC,CASTLGPSYGYTF,TRBJ1-2,TRBV27,.,.
TGTGCCACCAGACTAGCGGGAGGGCAACACTACGAGCAGTACTTC,CATRLAGGQHYEQYF,TRBJ2-7,TRBV6-5,.,TRBD2
TGCAGCGTGGACAGGGGGCAAATCAACTATGGCTACACCTTC,CSVDRGQINYGYTF,TRBJ1-2,TRBV29-1,.,TRBD1
TGTGCCAGCTCACCGGGAGGTGCCGGGGAGCTGTTTTTT,CASSPGGAGELFF,TRBJ2-2,TRBV18,.,.
TGTGCCGTAGGTATAGCGGGGGGCCACGAGCAGTACTTC,CAVGIAGGHEQYF,TRBJ2-7,TRBV30,.,TRBD2
TGTGCCAGCAGTTTTCTTGGGGGGACAGGGGACCCTAACACCTCTGGAAACACCATATATTTT,CASSFLGGTGDPNTSGNTIYF,TRBJ1-3,TRBV27,.,TRBD1
TGTGCCAGTAGTACAAGGGGGCCCACTGAAGCTTTCTTT,CASSTRGPTEAFF,TRBJ1-1,TRBV19,.,TRBD1
TGCGCCAGCAGCCTGAGGGCAGGGGGGTTACAAGAGACCCAGTACTTC,CASSLRAGGLQETQYF,TRBJ2-5,TRBV5-1,.,.
TGCGCCAGCAGCCAAGAGACAGGGACTGGAAACACCATATATTTT,CASSQETGTGNTIYF,TRBJ1-3,TRBV4-3,few,TRBD1
TGTGCCAGCAGAAGACAGAGAAATTCACCCCTCCACTTT,CASRRQRNSPLHF,TRBJ1-6,TRBV6-5,.,.
TGTGCCTGGAGTGCCCCTAGGTGGGAGGGGTACAATGAGCAGTTCTTC,CAWSAPRWEGYNEQFF,TRBJ2-1,TRBV30,.,TRBD2
TGTGCTAGTGCTCGAGGGGGGATGTTCTACGAGCAGTACTTC,CASARGGMFYEQYF,TRBJ2-7,TRBV12-5,few,.
TGTGCCACCAGCAGAGGTATGAGGGGCCAAGAGACCCAGTACTTC,CATSRGMRGQETQYF,TRBJ2-5,TRBV15,.,.
TGTGCCAGCAGTTTAAGGGTGGGTAATTCACCCCTCCACTTT,CASSLRVGNSPLHF,TRBJ1-6,TRBV27,.,.
TGTGCCAGCAGCGAATCTAGCGGGAGGACGACTGGGGAGCTGTTTTTT,CASSESSGRTTGELFF,TRBJ2-2,TRBV2,once,TRBD2
TGTGCCAGCTCACCATGGGGACAGGGTACCCACGAGCAGTACTTC,CASSPWGQGTHEQYF,TRBJ2-7,TRBV18,.,TRBD1
TGCGCCAGCAGCCTTGGGTCCATGGCGGAAAAACTGTTTTTT,CASSLGSMAEKLFF,TRBJ1-4,TRBV5-1,.,.
TGTGCCAGCACGTTGGCAGCTCTGCGGAACACTGAAGCTTTCTTT,CASTLAALRNTEAFF,TRBJ1-1,TRBV2,.,.
TGCGCCAGCAGCTTGGGTAAGGTCACCGGGGAGCTGTTTTTT,CASSLGKVTGELFF,TRBJ2-2,TRBV5-1,.,.
TGTGCCAGCAGCTCTAGACTAGCGGGGGGTAGCACAGATACGCAGTATTTT,CASSSRLAGGSTDTQYF,TRBJ2-3,TRBV7-8,few,TRBD2
TGTGCCAGCAGCTTAGGGGACAGGGGAGGAGGCTACACCTTC,CASSLGDRGGGYTF,TRBJ1-2,TRBV7-3,.,TRBD1
TGTGCCAGCAGTTTATCGGGACAGGGCGGTGAAAAACTGTTTTTT,CASSLSGQGGEKLFF,TRBJ1-4,TRBV27,.,TRBD1
TGCGCCAGCAGCCAAGAGGGCGGCGGGGGCGGTTTCGAAGAGACCCAGTACTTC,CASSQEGGGGGFEETQYF,TRBJ2-5,TRBV4-3,.,.
TGTGCCAGCAGCTTAAGGAGACTAGCGGGGACCACAGATACGCAGTATTTT,CASSLRRLAGTTDTQYF,TRBJ2-3,TRBV7-9,.,TRBD2
TGTGCCAGCAGCTTGTGGGACCCGGGACAGGGAATAGATACGCAGTATTTT,CASSLWDPGQGIDTQYF,TRBJ2-3,TRBV5-8,.,TRBD1
TGTGCCTGGAGTAAGAACAGGGCGGATGAAAAACTGTTTTTT,CAWSKNRADEKLFF,TRBJ1-4,TRBV30,.,.
TGTGCCAGCAGCGAGGGACTAGGGGCCCACAATGAGCAGTTCTTC,CASSEGLGAHNEQFF,TRBJ2-1,TRBV9,.,TRBD2
TGTGCTAGTGGTCCTGCAGCGGGAGTTGAGACCCAGTACTTC,CASGPAAGVETQYF,TRBJ2-5,TRBV12-5,.,TRBD2
TGCGCCAGCAGCGACCCTGACAGGGACTACGAGCAGTACTTC,CASSDPDRDYEQYF,TRBJ2-7,TRBV5-1,.,TRBD1
TGTGCCAGCAGCACCCGTACCCTTGGTGGAGAGCAGTACTTC,CASSTRTLGGEQYF,TRBJ2-7,TRBV11-3,once,.
TGTGCTAGTGGTTTGTTCGTGGGCCGGGACACGGTTCCGAATGAGCAGTTCTTC,CASGLFVGRDTVPNEQFF,TRBJ2-1,TRBV12-5,once,.
TGTGCCAGCAGCTTAGAAGTTGGTTTAAGCTCCTACAATGAGCAGTTCTTC,CASSLEVGLSSYNEQFF,TRBJ2-1,TRBV7-6,.,.
TGTGCTAGTGGTTTGGGGACCACAGATACGCAGTATTTT,CASGLGTTDTQYF,TRBJ2-3,TRBV12-5,.,.